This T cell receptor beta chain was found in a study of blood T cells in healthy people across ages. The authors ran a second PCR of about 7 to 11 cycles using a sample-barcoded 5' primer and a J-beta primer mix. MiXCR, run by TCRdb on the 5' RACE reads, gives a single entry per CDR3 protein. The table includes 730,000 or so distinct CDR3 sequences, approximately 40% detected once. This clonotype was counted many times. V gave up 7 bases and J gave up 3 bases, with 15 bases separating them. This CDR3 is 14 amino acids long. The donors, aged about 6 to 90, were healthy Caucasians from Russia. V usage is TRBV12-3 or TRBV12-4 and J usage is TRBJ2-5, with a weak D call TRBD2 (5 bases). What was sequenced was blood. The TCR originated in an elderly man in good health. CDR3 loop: CASNPGGLEETQYF. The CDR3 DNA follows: TGTGCCAGCAACCCCGGAGGTTTGGAAGAGACCCAGTACTTC.